This TCR beta chain was sequenced for a study of cytomegalovirus exposure and HLA in healthy donors. The repertoire was sequenced with immunoSEQ multiplex PCR; TCRdb's copy has only in-frame clones and lacks some. This sample has about 90,000 clones, with approximately 88% found just once. Germline V gene sequence: CDR1 PRHDT, CDR2 FYEKMQ (reference sequence). Trimming took 5 bases from V and 10 from J, leaving 18 bases between them. The CDR3 is made up of 15 amino acids. The rearrangement links TRBV13 to TRBJ1-6; D is uncertain. The sequence derives from a woman aged 18-29 years in good health and CMV-seropositive. The specimen sequenced was PBMCs. For the CDR3, the DNA is TGTGCCAGCAGCAAGTCCTACGAGGGAAAGTCACCCCTCCACTTT. It yields the protein CASSKSYEGKSPLHF.